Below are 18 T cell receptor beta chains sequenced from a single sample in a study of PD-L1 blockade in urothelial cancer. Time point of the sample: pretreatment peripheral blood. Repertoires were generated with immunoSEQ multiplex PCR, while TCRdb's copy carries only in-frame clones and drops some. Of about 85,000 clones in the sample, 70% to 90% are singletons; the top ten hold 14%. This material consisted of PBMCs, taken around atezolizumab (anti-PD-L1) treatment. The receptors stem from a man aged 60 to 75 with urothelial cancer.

CDR3 sequence (DNA): TGTGCCAGTAGTCCTAGCGCGAACACCGGGGAGCTGTTTTTT. This codes for CASSPSANTGELFF. The rearrangement joins TRBV19 to TRBJ2-2; D is possibly TRBD2 (6 bases). CDR3 length: 14 residues. From germline, CDR1 is LNHDA and CDR2 SQIVND (reference sequence). With 5 bases removed from V and 0 bases from J, the gap between germline ends came to 7 bases.

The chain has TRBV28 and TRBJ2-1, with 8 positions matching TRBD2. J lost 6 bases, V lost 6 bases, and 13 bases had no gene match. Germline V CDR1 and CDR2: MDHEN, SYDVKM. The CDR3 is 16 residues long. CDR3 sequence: CASSPPGGRIANEQFF. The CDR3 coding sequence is TGTGCCAGCAGCCCTCCCGGCGGGAGGATCGCCAATGAGCAGTTCTTC.

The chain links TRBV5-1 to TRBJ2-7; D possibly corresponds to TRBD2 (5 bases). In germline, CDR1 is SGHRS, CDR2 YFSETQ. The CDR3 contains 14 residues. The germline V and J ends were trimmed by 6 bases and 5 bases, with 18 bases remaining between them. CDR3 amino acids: CASNRASNYHEQYF. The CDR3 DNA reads TGCGCCAGCAACCGGGCTAGCAATTACCACGAGCAGTACTTC.

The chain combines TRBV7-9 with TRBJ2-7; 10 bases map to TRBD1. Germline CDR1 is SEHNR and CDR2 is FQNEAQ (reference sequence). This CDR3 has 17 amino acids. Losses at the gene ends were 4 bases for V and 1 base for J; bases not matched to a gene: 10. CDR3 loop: CASSSIGGQGKSYEQYF. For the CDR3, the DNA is TGTGCCAGCAGCTCTATTGGGGGACAGGGGAAGTCCTACGAGCAGTACTTC.

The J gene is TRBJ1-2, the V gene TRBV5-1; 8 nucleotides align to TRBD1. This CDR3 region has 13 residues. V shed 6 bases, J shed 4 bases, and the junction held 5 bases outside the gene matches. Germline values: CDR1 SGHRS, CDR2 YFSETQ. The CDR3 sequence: CASKRDRGYGYTF. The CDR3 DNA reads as TGCGCCAGCAAGCGAGACAGGGGCTATGGCTACACCTTC.

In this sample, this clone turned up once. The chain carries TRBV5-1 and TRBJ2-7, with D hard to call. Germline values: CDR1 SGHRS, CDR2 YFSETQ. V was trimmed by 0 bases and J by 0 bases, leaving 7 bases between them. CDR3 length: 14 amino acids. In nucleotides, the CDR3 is TGCGCCAGCAGCTTGGTTTCACTCTCCTACGAGCAGTACTTC. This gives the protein CASSLVSLSYEQYF.

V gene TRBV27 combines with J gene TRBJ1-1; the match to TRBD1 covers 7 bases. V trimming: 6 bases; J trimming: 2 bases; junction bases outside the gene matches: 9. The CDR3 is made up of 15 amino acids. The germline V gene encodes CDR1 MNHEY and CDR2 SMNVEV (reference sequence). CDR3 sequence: CASSLGQAINTEAFF. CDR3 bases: TGTGCCAGCAGCCTCGGACAGGCTATAAACACTGAAGCTTTCTTT.

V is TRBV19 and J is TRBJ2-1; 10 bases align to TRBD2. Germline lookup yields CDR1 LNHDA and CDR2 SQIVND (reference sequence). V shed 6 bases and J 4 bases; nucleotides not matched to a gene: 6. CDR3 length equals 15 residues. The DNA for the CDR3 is TGTGCCAGTAGCACACTAGCGGGGCCATACAATGAGCAGTTCTTC. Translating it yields CASSTLAGPYNEQFF.

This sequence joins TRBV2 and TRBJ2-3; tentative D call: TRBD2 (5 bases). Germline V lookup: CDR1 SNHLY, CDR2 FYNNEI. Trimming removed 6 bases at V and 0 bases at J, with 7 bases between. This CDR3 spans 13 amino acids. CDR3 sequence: CASRRASTDTQYF. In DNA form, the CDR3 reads TGTGCCAGCAGGAGGGCTAGCACAGATACGCAGTATTTT.

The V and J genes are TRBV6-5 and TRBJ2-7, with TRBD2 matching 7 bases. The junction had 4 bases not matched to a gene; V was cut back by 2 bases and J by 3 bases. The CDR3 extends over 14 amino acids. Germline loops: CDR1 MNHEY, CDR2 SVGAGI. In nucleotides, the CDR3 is TGTGCCAGCAGTTACCTGGGACTATACTACGAGCAGTACTTC. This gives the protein CASSYLGLYYEQYF.

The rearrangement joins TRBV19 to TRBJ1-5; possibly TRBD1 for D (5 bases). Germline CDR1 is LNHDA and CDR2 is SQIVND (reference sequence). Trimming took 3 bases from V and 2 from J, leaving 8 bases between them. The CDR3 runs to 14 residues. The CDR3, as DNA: TGTGCCAGTAGTATCGGCAGGGGCAATCAGCCCCAGCATTTT. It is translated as CASSIGRGNQPQHF.

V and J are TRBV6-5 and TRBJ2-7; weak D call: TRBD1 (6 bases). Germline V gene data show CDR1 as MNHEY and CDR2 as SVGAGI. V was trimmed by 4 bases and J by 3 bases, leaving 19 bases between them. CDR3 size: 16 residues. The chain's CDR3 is CASSSADSGQYYEQYF. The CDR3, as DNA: TGTGCCAGCAGTTCAGCGGACAGCGGACAATACTACGAGCAGTACTTC.

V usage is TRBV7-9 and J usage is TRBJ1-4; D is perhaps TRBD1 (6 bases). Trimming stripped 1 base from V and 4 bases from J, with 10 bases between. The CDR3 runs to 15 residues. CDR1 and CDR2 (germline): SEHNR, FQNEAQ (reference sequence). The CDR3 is CASSLGQGINEKLFF. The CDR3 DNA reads TGTGCCAGCAGCTTAGGTCAGGGGATTAATGAAAAACTGTTTTTT.

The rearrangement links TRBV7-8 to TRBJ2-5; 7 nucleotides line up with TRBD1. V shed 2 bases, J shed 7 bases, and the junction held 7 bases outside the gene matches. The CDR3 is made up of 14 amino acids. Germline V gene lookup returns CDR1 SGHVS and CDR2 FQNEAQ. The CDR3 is CASSLLGGLGTQYF. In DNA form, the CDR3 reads TGTGCCAGCAGCTTATTAGGGGGCCTTGGGACCCAGTACTTC.

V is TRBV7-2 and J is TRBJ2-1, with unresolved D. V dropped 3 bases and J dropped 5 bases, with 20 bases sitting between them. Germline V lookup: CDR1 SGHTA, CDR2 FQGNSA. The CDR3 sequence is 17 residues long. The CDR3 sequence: CASSFKLPLYSHNEQFF. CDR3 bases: TGTGCCAGCAGCTTTAAACTTCCCTTATACAGCCACAATGAGCAGTTCTTC.

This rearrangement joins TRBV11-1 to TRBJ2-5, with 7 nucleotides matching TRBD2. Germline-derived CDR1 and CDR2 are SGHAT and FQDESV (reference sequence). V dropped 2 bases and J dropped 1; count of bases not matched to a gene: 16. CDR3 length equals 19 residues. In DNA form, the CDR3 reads TGTGCCAGCAGCTTAAGCGGGGCGAACGGAGGGACCATCCAAGAGACCCAGTACTTC. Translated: CASSLSGANGGTIQETQYF. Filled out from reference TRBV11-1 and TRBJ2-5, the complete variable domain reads EAEVAQSPRYKITEKSQAVAFWCDPISGHATLYWYRQILGQGPELLVQFQDESVVDDSQLPKDRFSAERLKGVDSTLKIQPAELGDSAMYLCASSLSGANGGTIQETQYFGPGTRLLVL.

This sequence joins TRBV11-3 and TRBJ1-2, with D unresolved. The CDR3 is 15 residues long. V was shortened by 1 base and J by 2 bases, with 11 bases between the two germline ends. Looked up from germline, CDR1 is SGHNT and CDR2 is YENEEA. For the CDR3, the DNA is TGTGCCAGCAGCTTAGGTACGGGCGGGAACTATGGCTACACCTTC. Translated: CASSLGTGGNYGYTF.

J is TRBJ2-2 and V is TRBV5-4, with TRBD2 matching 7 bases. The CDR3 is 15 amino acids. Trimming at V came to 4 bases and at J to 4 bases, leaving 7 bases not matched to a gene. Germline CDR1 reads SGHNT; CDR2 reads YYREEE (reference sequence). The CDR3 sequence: CASSRRGGGTGELFF. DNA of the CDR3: TGTGCCAGCAGCCGGCGGGGCGGGGGCACCGGGGAGCTGTTTTTT.